These 24 T cell receptor beta chains came from one sample sequenced in a study of human T cells and chemical hapten exposure. TCRdb itself ran the RACE reads through MiXCR, one entry per CDR3 protein. Here the sample spans some 98,000 distinct CDR3 sequences, 11% being singletons. Time point meaning: pre-sensitization, week 0. Treatment described: therapeutic diphenylcyclopropenone sensitization with weekly scalp DPC. The sequenced sample was whole blood, obtained in connection with sensitization to the hapten diphenylcyclopropenone (DPC). These receptors were collected from a woman aged 55-69 years with alopecia areata. Some clones in this sample may be carry-over from other donors' samples.

V usage is TRBV5-1 and J usage is TRBJ1-2, with D perhaps TRBD1 (5 bases). V was cut by 4 bases and J by 5 bases, with 12 bases left in between. The CDR3 sequence is 13 residues long. Germline CDR1 and CDR2: SGHRS and YFSETQ. The CDR3 loop is CASSLQQGYGYTF. CDR3 DNA: TGCGCCAGCAGCCTGCAGCAGGGTTATGGCTACACCTTC.

This clonotype was observed at least ten times. V is TRBV4-1 and J is TRBJ2-3, with 10 bases identical to TRBD2. The CDR3 extends over 16 amino acids. The junction had 6 bases not matched to a gene; V was cut back by 0 bases and J by 6 bases. Germline CDR1 reads MGHRA; CDR2 reads YSYEKL. Here the CDR3 reads CASSQDLAGAGDTQYF. DNA for the CDR3: TGCGCCAGCAGCCAAGATCTAGCGGGGGCAGGGGATACGCAGTATTTT.

This clonotype came up a few times. CDR3 in amino acids: CASSPDSLYGYTF. The CDR3 DNA follows: TGTGCCAGTAGTCCGGACAGCCTCTATGGCTACACCTTC. The V gene is TRBV19, the J gene TRBJ1-2, with a possible D match to TRBD1 (6 bases). The CDR3 covers 13 residues. V dropped 5 bases and J dropped 4 bases, with 11 bases sitting between them. From germline, CDR1 is LNHDA and CDR2 SQIVND (reference sequence).

This clonotype occurred a few times. This rearrangement joins TRBV9 to TRBJ1-5; D gene uncertain. The CDR3 runs to 15 residues. Germline V gene lookup returns CDR1 SGDLS and CDR2 YYNGEE. Trimming cost V 0 bases and J 7 bases, with 14 bases left between them. CDR3: CASSVGGTGGQPQHF. The CDR3 nucleotides read TGTGCCAGCAGCGTAGGGGGAACGGGAGGCCAGCCCCAGCATTTT.

This clonotype has a count of ten or more. The chain employs TRBV11-2 and TRBJ2-2; tentatively, D is TRBD1 (6 bases). The germline CDR1 and CDR2 sequences are SGHAT and FQNNGV. This CDR3 has 15 residues. The germline V and J ends were trimmed by 3 bases and 6 bases, with 14 bases remaining between them. The DNA of the CDR3 is TGTGCCAGCAGCTTCCAGCCCGGACAGTCCGGGGAGCTGTTTTTT. As protein: CASSFQPGQSGELFF.

There are a few counts of this clonotype. This chain joins TRBV29-1 and TRBJ1-1, with a possible D match to TRBD1 (6 bases). CDR1 is SQVTM, CDR2 ANQGSEA, per germline. There are 15 residues in the CDR3. Trimming stripped 3 bases from V and 4 bases from J, with 18 bases between. The CDR3, as DNA: TGCAGCGTTGATACGCGCGGGGGGCAGAGCACTGAAGCTTTCTTT. Its translation is CSVDTRGGQSTEAFF.

The rearrangement joins TRBV2 to TRBJ2-5; D uncertain. CDR1 SNHLY and CDR2 FYNNEI come from the germline V gene. V was trimmed by 4 bases and J by 4 bases, leaving 10 bases between them. The CDR3 has 13 residues. The CDR3 loop is CASSGQLGETQYF. The CDR3, as DNA: TGTGCCAGCAGTGGGCAGTTGGGAGAGACCCAGTACTTC.

V usage is TRBV10-1 and J usage is TRBJ2-3; D ambiguous. V lost 7 bases and J 1 base, leaving 12 bases between the germline ends. Germline values: CDR1 WNHNN, CDR2 SYGVQD (reference sequence). CDR3 length equals 14 residues. For the CDR3, the DNA is TGCGCCAGCACGTCCCACACGGGCACAGATACGCAGTATTTT. Its translation is CASTSHTGTDTQYF.

This clonotype was detected many times. The chain couples TRBV10-3 to TRBJ1-3, with D possibly matching TRBD1 (5 bases). The germline gives CDR1 ENHRY, CDR2 SYGVKD. This CDR3 region has 15 residues. With 6 bases removed from V and 0 bases from J, the gap between germline ends came to 12 bases. The CDR3 region is CAISPGLNSGNTIYF. The CDR3 DNA sequence: TGTGCCATCAGCCCGGGGCTCAACTCTGGAAACACCATATATTTT.

The rearrangement uses TRBV5-1 and TRBJ2-1; TRBD2 aligns across 9 bases. Germline assignment: CDR1 SGHRS and CDR2 YFSETQ. Losses at the gene ends were 3 bases for V and 3 bases for J; bases not matched to a gene: 7. The CDR3 totals 16 residues. CDR3 DNA sequence: TGCGCCAGCAGCTCCGCTAGCGGGGCCAGCTACAATGAGCAGTTCTTC. Its protein product is CASSSASGASYNEQFF.

In this sample, this clonotype turned up a few times. The chain employs TRBV3-1 and TRBJ2-7; D unresolved. V lost 6 bases and J lost 3, with 12 bases in between. The CDR3 is 13 residues long. Germline lookup yields CDR1 LGHDT and CDR2 YNNKEL (reference sequence). Written as DNA, the CDR3 is TGTGCCAGCAGTCTCACTACGGACTACGAGCAGTACTTC. This codes for CASSLTTDYEQYF.

The chain joins TRBV7-6 to TRBJ1-1; no definite D call. In germline, CDR1 is SGHVS, CDR2 FNYEAQ. The CDR3 length is 15 residues. V lost 1 base to trimming and J lost 1 base, with 10 bases between them. In nucleotides, the CDR3 is TGTGCCAGCAGCTTAGGGTTGGCGGGGAACACTGAAGCTTTCTTT. This gives the protein CASSLGLAGNTEAFF.

This clonotype was recorded at least ten times. The CDR3 DNA reads as TGTGCCAGCATACCGGGACTAGCGTTATTTTACGAGCAGTACTTC. Encoded protein: CASIPGLALFYEQYF. V and J are TRBV6-1 and TRBJ2-7, with 10 bases identical to TRBD2. The V gene's germline CDR1 is MNHNS and CDR2 SASEGT. Trimming removed 7 bases from V and 4 bases from J; junction bases left unmatched: 10. This CDR3 contains 15 residues.

The genes are TRBV7-6 and TRBJ1-5, with a tentative D call TRBD1 (6 bases). Germline CDR1 and CDR2: SGHVS and FNYEAQ. The CDR3 runs to 15 residues. The V and J ends lost 5 bases and 2 bases respectively, with 13 bases between them. The CDR3 nucleotides read TGTGCCAGCAGCCCCGGCAACAGGGGCAATCAGCCCCAGCATTTT. It translates to CASSPGNRGNQPQHF.

This clonotype occurred many times. The CDR3 nucleotides read TGCAGTGCTAGACTAGCGGGGGGGAGGTACCAAGAGACCCAGTACTTC. This encodes CSARLAGGRYQETQYF. The V call is TRBV20-1, the J call TRBJ2-5; 12 bases are a match to TRBD2. V dropped 2 bases and J dropped 0; count of bases not matched to a gene: 4. The germline CDR1 and CDR2 sequences are DFQATT and SNEGSKA (reference sequence). The CDR3 consists of 16 residues.

There are many counts of this clonotype. The V gene is TRBV7-6, the J gene TRBJ1-2; D call uncertain. The ends were cut back, 1 base at V and 4 bases at J, with 16 bases in the middle. This CDR3 is built from 16 residues. Germline assignment: CDR1 SGHVS and CDR2 FNYEAQ. This CDR3 is CASSLVPDTDPYGYTF. The CDR3 nucleotides read TGTGCCAGCAGCTTAGTTCCAGACACCGATCCCTATGGCTACACCTTC.

At least ten counts were recorded for this clonotype. J is TRBJ2-3 and V is TRBV2, with a possible D match to TRBD2 (6 bases). Trimming left V 5 bases short and J 2 bases short, with 14 bases between. This CDR3 contains 15 residues. Per germline, CDR1 SNHLY and CDR2 FYNNEI. CDR3: CASSWREGTTDTQYF. Written as DNA, the CDR3 is TGTGCCAGCAGTTGGAGGGAAGGGACCACAGATACGCAGTATTTT.

Many counts were recorded for this clonotype. The J gene is TRBJ2-3, the V gene TRBV2, with D possibly matching TRBD2 (7 bases). Germline loops: CDR1 SNHLY, CDR2 FYNNEI. The length of the CDR3 is 14 residues. V lost 7 bases and J lost 5, with 16 bases in between. For the CDR3, the DNA is TGTGCCAGCACGGTGGGGGGGCTTTTAGATACGCAGTATTTT. This sequence encodes CASTVGGLLDTQYF.

About this clonotype: A read error is likely, as this CDR3 ends without the conserved phenylalanine or tryptophan. This rearrangement joins TRBV6-1 to TRBJ2-1; D possibly corresponds to TRBD2 (5 bases). CDR1 is MNHNS and CDR2 is SASEGT in the germline V gene. This CDR3 region has 12 residues. Trimming stripped 7 bases from V and 12 bases from J, with 16 bases between. The CDR3 reads CASTTTPSGQFL. For the CDR3, the DNA is TGTGCCAGCACAACAACACCCAGCGGGCAGTTCCTC.

This clonotype has a count of ten or more. This sequence joins TRBV12-3 or TRBV12-4 and TRBJ1-4; maybe TRBD1 (6 bases). The CDR3 is 14 residues long. Trimming removed 7 bases at V and 4 bases at J, with 13 bases between. In DNA, the CDR3 is TGTGCCAGCAACTCACAGGGAAGTAATGAAAAACTGTTTTTT. It translates to CASNSQGSNEKLFF.

This clonotype occurred a few times. The chain couples TRBV11-3 to TRBJ2-5, with D unresolved. The CDR3 loop spans 13 amino acids. In germline, CDR1 is SGHNT, CDR2 YENEEA. The V end lost 0 bases, the J end lost 5 bases, and 7 bases lay between the germline ends. CDR3 DNA: TGTGCCAGCAGCTTAGATCTAGGGGAGACCCAGTACTTC. This codes for CASSLDLGETQYF.

This clonotype was seen ten or more times. The chain uses TRBV19 and TRBJ2-5; TRBD2 agrees at 7 bases. After removal of 5 bases from V and 3 bases from J, the junction contained 3 bases not matched to a gene. Germline CDR1 is LNHDA and CDR2 is SQIVND (reference sequence). The CDR3 is made up of 13 amino acids. CDR3 protein: CASSSSGEETQYF. In DNA, the CDR3 is TGTGCCAGTAGTTCTAGCGGAGAAGAGACCCAGTACTTC.

V and J are TRBV10-1 and TRBJ2-3; 10 bases are a match to TRBD2. Germline-derived CDR1 and CDR2 are WNHNN and SYGVQD (reference sequence). The CDR3 consists of 14 residues. With V trimmed by 10 bases and J by 3 bases, 7 bases remained unmatched. CDR3 residues: CANPSGGITDTQYF. The CDR3 DNA is TGCGCCAACCCTAGCGGGGGAATAACAGATACGCAGTATTTT.

This clonotype was seen a few times. V usage is TRBV6-5 and J usage is TRBJ1-2, with 9 bases lining up with TRBD1. Germline-derived CDR1 and CDR2 are MNHEY and SVGAGI. V was clipped by 6 bases and J by 7 bases; unmatched bases: 6. This CDR3 is 13 amino acids long. DNA for the CDR3: TGTGCCAGCAGAGTACAGGGGGCGGGTGGCTACACCTTC. Its translation: CASRVQGAGGYTF.